This T cell receptor beta chain was recorded in a study of cytotoxic CD8 clonotypes in ibrutinib-treated CLL (dated by TCRdb to the early 2020s). Regarding the complete study: The cohort included roughly 15 treatment-naive and about a dozen relapsed/refractory patients; some 18 were IGHV unmutated. Responses were partial in around 25 patients and complete in 2; after median around 72 months follow-up, around 15 stayed in remission and roughly twelve progressed. Response samples were taken after a median of 12 months on treatment, ranging from roughly 6 to 36 months. An average of 255,043 productive templates and about 100,000 productive rearrangements was obtained per sample. Longitudinal samples were obtainable from about 30% of the roughly 86 participants in the trial. Cryopreserved peripheral blood mononuclear cells were obtained before treatment, at response, and at either sustained remission or disease progression. Every remission and progressive disease sample was obtained while ibrutinib was still being received by the patients.

From the germline V gene (reference sequence), CDR1 is SEHNR and CDR2 is FQNEAQ. V is shortened by 1 base, J by 4 bases, and the region joining them spans 5 bases. The CDR3 measures 12 amino acids from cysteine to phenylalanine. Left in the record is the CDR3 DNA by itself, 36 bases read in frame from the first base. Around 2 micrograms of genomic DNA were extracted from cryopreserved PBMCs for TCR beta library preparation. Longitudinal blood samples from CLL patients on ibrutinib monotherapy were analyzed using high-throughput TCR beta sequencing. The patients were enrolled in a single-center, open-label phase 2 trial of ibrutinib monotherapy. Here is what the overall study found, with its caveats: At baseline, clonality was higher than in age-matched healthy donors and showed a strong correlation with circulating CD8+ T-cell counts. Clonality increased at ibrutinib response, stayed stable in sustained remission, and fell back toward baseline at progression. Lymph node repertoires were not examined, and the timing of sampling was not matched between patients in sustained remission and those whose disease progressed. Public clonotypes were rare and either shrank or stayed stable during treatment, and the rise in clonality at ibrutinib response reflected expansion of private clonotypes.

Each clonotype received, on average, 10x coverage in deep resolution sequencing performed on a MiSeq, where the target depth lay between 1 in 1 million and 1 in 200,000 T cells. The immunoSEQ hsTCRB Kit was used to generate the TCR beta libraries. Concerning the study's data processing: Data were analyzed with ImmunoSEQ Data Assistant and ImmunoSEQ Analyzer, with V, D and J genes assigned per IMGT definitions. Clonality was computed as one minus normalized Shannon entropy of productive rearrangement frequencies, ranging from 0 to 1. Only overrepresented clonotypes making up at least 0.05% of the repertoire of each patient were included in the public clonotype analysis. Roughly 13 repertoires from age-matched healthy donors, obtained from immuneACCESS, served as clonality controls. TCRdb obtained this table from immuneACCESS and retained in-frame rearrangements with V and J assigned. These tables miss some clones; where compared with another copy, unresolved V genes account for less than half of the shortfall, and the remainder is unexplained. Clone size and V and J calls were adopted from that table, with D and trimming inferred from the DNA. Across this sample there are about 15,000 clones, with 52% seen only once. The top ten clones comprise nearly 35% of the sample.

A few counts support this clone. The antigen it binds to is not known. Base qualities are missing; no much larger clone stands one base away. This receptor chain uses TRBV7-9 and TRBJ2-7; a tentative D call is TRBD1 (5 bases match). The sequenced sample was PBMCs, obtained at a roughly 22-month disease-progression time point, from a patient treated with ibrutinib. The sequence was collected from a human donor with chronic lymphocytic leukemia. The DNA sequence is given as TGTGCCAGCAGCTTAGGACAGTACGAGCAGTACTTC. Protein translation: CASSLGQYEQYF.